This T cell receptor (beta chain) emerged from a study of vaccination and CD4 T cells after COVID-19. Study outcomes and limitations: For convalescent patients, 304 of the 307 vaccine-specific clones analyzed were classified as spike mono-reactive.

The treatment: approximately 9-day PBMC culture with coronavirus spike peptide pools or control peptides (ViraFEST assay). The ViraFEST method relied on peptide pools to expand antigen-specific T cells, followed by TCR sequencing. Sequencing of cultured CD4+ T cell DNA used the Oncomine TCR Beta short-read assay. Via MiXCR, TCRdb re-called the PCR reads, giving one row per CDR3 protein. The data contain around 15,000 distinct CDR3 sequences, around 80% of them seen just once; the ten biggest clones take up 15% to 20%. In the case of this clonotype: The antigen is unknown.

This CDR3 is 14 amino acids long. The V and J ends lost 3 bases and 6 bases respectively, with 14 bases between them. Germline assignment: CDR1 LNHDA and CDR2 SQIVND (reference sequence). Sample: CD4+ T cells from blood, cultured in vitro. The rearrangement joins TRBV19 to TRBJ1-2; no firm D call. The clonotype comes from a human donor who had recovered from COVID-19. The CDR3 reads CASSIRQAGDGYTF. In DNA, the CDR3 is TGTGCCAGTAGTATCCGGCAGGCCGGCGATGGCTACACCTTC.